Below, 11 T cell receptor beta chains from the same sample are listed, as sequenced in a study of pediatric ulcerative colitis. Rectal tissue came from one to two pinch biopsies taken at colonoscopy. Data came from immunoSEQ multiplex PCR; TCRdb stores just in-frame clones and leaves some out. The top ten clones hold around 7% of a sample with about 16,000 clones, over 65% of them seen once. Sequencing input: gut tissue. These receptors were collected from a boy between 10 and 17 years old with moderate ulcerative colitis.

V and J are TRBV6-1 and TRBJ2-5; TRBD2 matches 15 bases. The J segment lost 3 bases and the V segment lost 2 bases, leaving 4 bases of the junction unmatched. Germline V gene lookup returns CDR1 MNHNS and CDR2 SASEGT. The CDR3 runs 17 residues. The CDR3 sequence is CASSEFGLAGGKETQYF. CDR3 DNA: TGTGCCAGCAGTGAATTCGGACTAGCGGGGGGGAAAGAGACCCAGTACTTC.

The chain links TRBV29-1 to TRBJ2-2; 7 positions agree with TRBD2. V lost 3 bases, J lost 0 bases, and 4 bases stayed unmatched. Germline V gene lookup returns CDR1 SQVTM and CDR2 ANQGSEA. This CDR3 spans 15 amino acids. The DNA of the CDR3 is TGCAGCGTTGACTGGGAGGGAACGAACACCGGGGAGCTGTTTTTT. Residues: CSVDWEGTNTGELFF.

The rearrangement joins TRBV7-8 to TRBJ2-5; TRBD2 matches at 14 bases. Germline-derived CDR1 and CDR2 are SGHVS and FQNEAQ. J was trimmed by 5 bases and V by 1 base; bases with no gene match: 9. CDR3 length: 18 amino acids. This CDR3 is CASSLERGLAGGRETQYF. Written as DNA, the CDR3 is TGTGCCAGCAGCTTAGAAAGAGGACTAGCGGGGGGAAGGGAGACCCAGTACTTC.

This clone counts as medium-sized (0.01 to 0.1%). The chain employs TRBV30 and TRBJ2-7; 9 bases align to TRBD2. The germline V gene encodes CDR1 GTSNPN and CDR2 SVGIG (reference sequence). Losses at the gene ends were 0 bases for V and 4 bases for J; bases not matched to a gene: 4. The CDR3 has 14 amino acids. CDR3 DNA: TGTGCCTGGAGTGTAGATAGCGGGAGTTACGAGCAGTACTTC. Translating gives CAWSVDSGSYEQYF.

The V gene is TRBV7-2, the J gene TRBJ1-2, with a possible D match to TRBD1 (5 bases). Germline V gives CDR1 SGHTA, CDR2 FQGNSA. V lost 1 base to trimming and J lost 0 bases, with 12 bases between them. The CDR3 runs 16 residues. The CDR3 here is CASSLGSGGSNYGYTF. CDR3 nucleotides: TGTGCCAGCAGCTTAGGTTCGGGGGGATCTAACTATGGCTACACCTTC.

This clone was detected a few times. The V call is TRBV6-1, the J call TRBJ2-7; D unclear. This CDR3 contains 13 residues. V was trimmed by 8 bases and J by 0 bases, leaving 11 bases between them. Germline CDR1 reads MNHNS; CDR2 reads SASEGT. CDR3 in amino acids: CASSALLSYEQYF. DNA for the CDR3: TGTGCCAGCTCGGCCCTCCTCTCCTACGAGCAGTACTTC.

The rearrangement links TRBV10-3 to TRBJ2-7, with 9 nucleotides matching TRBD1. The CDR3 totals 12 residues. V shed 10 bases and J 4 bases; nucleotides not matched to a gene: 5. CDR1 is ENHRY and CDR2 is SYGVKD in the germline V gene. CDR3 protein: CATADRGYEQYF. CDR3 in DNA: TGTGCCACCGCGGACAGGGGTTACGAGCAGTACTTC.

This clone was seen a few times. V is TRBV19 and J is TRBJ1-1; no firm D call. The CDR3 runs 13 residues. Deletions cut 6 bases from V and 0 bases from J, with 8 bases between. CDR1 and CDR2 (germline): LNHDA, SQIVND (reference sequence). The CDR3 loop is CASRAELNTEAFF. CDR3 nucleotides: TGTGCCAGTAGAGCAGAGCTGAACACTGAAGCTTTCTTT.

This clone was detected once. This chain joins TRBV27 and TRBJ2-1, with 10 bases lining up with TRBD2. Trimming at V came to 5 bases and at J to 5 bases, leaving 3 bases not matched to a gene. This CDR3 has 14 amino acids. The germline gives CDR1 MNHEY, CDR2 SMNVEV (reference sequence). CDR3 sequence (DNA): TGTGCCAGCAGTGATCTAGCGGGGGACAATGAGCAGTTCTTC. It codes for CASSDLAGDNEQFF.

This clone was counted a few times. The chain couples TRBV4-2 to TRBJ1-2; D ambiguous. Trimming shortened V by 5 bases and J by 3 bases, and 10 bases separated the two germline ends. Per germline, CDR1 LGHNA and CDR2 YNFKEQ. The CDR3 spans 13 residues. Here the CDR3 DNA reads TGTGCCAGCAGCGAGGCTTCGTACTATGGCTACACCTTC. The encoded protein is CASSEASYYGYTF.

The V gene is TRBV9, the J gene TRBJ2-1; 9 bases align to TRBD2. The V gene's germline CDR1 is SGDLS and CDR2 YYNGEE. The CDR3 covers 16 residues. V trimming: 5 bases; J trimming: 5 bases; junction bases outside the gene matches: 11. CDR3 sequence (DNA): TGTGCCAGCAGGCGCGGGGGGGCCCTATCGAACAATGAGCAGTTCTTC. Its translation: CASRRGGALSNNEQFF.